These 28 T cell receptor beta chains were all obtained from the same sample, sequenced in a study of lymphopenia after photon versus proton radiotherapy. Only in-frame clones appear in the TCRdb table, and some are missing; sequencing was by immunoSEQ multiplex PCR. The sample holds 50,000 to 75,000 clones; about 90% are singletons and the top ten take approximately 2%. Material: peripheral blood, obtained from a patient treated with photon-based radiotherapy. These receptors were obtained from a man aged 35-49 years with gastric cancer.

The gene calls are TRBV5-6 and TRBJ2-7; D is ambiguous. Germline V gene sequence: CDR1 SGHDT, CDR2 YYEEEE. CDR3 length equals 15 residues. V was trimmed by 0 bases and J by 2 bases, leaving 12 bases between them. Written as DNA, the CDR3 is TGTGCCAGCAGCTTGGCTGTGGGGTGGACCTACGAGCAGTACTTC. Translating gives CASSLAVGWTYEQYF.

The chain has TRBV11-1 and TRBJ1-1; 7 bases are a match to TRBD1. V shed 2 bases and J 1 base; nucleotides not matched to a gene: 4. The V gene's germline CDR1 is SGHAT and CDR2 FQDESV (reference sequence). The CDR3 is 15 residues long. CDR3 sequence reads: CASSLWDSANTEAFF. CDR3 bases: TGTGCCAGCAGCTTATGGGACAGCGCGAACACTGAAGCTTTCTTT.

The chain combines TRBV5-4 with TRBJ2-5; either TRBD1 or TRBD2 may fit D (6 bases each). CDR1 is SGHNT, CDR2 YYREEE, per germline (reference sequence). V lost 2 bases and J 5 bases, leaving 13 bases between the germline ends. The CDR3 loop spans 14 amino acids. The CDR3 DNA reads TGTGCCAGCAGCTTAGTGGGGGGCCGGGAGACCCAGTACTTC. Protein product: CASSLVGGRETQYF.

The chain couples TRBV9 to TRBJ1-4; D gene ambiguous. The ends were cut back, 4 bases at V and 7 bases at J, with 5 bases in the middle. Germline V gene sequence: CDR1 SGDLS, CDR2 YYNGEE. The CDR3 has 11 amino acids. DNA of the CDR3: TGTGCCAGCAGCCGAGGTGAAAAACTGTTTTTT. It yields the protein CASSRGEKLFF.

The CDR3 spells CASSLVGGRGPDTQYF. Here the CDR3 DNA reads TGTGCCAGCAGCTTGGTAGGAGGGAGGGGCCCAGATACGCAGTATTTT. The chain recombines TRBV5-5 with TRBJ2-3; TRBD2 agrees at 7 bases. The CDR3 covers 16 residues. The germline CDR1 and CDR2 sequences are SGHKS and YYEKEE (reference sequence). With 0 bases clipped from V and 4 bases from J, the junction kept 8 bases outside the gene matches. The complete variable domain, with remaining parts taken from reference TRBV5-5 and TRBJ2-3, reads DAGVTQSPTHLIKTRGQQVTLRCSPISGHKSVSWYQQVLGQGPQFIFQYYEKEERGRGNFPDRFSARQFPNYSSELNVNALLLGDSALYLCASSLVGGRGPDTQYFGPGTRLTVL.

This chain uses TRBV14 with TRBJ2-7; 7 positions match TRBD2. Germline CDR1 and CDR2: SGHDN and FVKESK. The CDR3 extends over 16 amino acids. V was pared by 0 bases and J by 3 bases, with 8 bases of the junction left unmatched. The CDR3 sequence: CASSQEVAGDLYEQYF. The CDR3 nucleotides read TGTGCCAGCAGCCAAGAAGTTGCGGGGGATCTCTACGAGCAGTACTTC.

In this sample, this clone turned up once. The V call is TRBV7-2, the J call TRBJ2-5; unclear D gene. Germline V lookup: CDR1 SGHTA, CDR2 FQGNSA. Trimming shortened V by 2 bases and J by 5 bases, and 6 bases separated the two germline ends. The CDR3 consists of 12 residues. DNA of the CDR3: TGTGCCAGCAGCTTATTGGGGGAGACCCAGTACTTC. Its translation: CASSLLGETQYF.

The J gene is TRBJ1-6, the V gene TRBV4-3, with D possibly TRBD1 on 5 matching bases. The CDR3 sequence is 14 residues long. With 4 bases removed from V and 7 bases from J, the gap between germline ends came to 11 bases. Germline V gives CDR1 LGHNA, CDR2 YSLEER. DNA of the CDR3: TGCGCCAGCAGCCGCGACAGTGTGAATTCACCCCTCCACTTT. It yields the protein CASSRDSVNSPLHF.

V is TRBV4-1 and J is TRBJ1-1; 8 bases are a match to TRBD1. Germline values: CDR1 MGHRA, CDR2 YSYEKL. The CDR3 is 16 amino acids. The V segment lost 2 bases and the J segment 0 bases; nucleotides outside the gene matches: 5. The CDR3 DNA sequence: TGCGCCAGCAGCCAACCTGGACAGGGTCTGAACACTGAAGCTTTCTTT. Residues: CASSQPGQGLNTEAFF.

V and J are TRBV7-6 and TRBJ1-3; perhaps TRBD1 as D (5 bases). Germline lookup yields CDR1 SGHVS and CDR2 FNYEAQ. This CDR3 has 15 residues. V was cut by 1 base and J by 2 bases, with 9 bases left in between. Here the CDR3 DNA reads TGTGCCAGCAGCTTAGTTACAGGAGCTGGAAACACCATATATTTT. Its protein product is CASSLVTGAGNTIYF.

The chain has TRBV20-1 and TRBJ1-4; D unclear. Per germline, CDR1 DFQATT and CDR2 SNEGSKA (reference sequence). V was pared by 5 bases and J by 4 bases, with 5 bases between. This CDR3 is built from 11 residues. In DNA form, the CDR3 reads TGCAGTGCTCGTAGTAATGAAAAACTGTTTTTT. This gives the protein CSARSNEKLFF.

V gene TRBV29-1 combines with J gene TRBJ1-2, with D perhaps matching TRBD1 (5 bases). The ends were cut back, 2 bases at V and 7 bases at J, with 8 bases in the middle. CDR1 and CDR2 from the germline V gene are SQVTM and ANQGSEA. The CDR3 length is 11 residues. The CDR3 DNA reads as TGCAGCGTTGAACAGGGCGCTGGCTACACCTTC. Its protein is CSVEQGAGYTF.

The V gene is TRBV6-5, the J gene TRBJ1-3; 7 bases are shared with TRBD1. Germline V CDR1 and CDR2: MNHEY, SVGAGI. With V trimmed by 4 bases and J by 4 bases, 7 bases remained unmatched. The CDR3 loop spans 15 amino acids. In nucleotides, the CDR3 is TGTGCCAGCAGTTCGGCCAGGGGGTACGGAAACACCATATATTTT. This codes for CASSSARGYGNTIYF.

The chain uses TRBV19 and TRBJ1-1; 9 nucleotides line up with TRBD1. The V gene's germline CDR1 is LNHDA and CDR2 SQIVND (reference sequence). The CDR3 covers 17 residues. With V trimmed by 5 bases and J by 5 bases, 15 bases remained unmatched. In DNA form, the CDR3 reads TGTGCCAGTAGTCCAGCCCTCCCGACAGGGGGGAGTACTGAAGCTTTCTTT. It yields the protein CASSPALPTGGSTEAFF. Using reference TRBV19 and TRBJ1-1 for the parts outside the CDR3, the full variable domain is DGGITQSPKYLFRKEGQNVTLSCEQNLNHDAMYWYRQDPGQGLRLIYYSQIVNDFQKGDIAEGYSVSREKKESFPLTVTSAQKNPTAFYLCASSPALPTGGSTEAFFGQGTRLTVV.

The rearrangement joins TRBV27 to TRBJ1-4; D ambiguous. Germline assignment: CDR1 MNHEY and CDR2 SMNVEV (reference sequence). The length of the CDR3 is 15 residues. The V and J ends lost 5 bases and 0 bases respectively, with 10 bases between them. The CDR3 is CASSPQFSTNEKLFF. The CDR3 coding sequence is TGTGCCAGCAGTCCCCAGTTTTCAACTAATGAAAAACTGTTTTTT.

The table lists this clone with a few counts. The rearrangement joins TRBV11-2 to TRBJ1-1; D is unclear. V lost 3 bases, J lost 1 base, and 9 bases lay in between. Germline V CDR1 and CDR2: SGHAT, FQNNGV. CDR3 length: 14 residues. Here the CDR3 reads CASSFLPRNTEAFF. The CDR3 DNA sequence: TGTGCCAGCAGCTTCCTACCCAGGAACACTGAAGCTTTCTTT.

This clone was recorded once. This CDR3 reads CASSQDPRQETQYF. In nucleotides, the CDR3 is TGCGCCAGCAGCCAAGATCCCCGTCAAGAGACCCAGTACTTC. The genes are TRBV4-3 and TRBJ2-5; unclear D gene. The CDR3 is 14 residues long. Germline values: CDR1 LGHNA, CDR2 YSLEER. V was cut by 0 bases and J by 2 bases, with 7 bases left in between.

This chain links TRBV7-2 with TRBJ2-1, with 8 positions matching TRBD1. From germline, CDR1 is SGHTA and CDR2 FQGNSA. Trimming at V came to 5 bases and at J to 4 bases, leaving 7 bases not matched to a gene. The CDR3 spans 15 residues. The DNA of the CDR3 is TGTGCCAGCAGCCAGGGGGCGGGGCCGTACAATGAGCAGTTCTTC. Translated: CASSQGAGPYNEQFF.

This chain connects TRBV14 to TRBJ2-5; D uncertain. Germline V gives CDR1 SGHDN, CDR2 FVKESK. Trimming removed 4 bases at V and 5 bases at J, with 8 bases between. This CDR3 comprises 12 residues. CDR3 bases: TGTGCCAGCAGCCCCTTTTCGGAGACCCAGTACTTC. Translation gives CASSPFSETQYF.

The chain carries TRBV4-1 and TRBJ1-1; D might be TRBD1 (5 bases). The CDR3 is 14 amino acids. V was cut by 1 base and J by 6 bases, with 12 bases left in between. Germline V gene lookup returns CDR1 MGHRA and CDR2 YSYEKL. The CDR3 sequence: CASSQGPLGAEAFF. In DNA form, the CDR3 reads TGCGCCAGCAGCCAAGGCCCTCTGGGGGCTGAAGCTTTCTTT.

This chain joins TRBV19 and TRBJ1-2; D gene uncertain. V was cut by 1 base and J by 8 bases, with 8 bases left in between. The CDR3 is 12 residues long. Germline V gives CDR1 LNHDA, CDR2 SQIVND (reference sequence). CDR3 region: CASSIVGVGYTF. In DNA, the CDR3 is TGTGCCAGTAGTATAGTCGGGGTCGGCTACACCTTC.

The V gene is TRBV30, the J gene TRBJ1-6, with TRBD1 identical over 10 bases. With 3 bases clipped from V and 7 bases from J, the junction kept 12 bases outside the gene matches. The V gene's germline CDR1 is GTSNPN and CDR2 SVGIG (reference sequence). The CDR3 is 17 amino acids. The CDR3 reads CAWRSGTGASQNSPLHF. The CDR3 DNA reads TGTGCCTGGAGATCCGGGACAGGGGCGAGTCAGAATTCACCCCTCCACTTT. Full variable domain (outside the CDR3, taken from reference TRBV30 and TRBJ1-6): SQTIHQWPATLVQPVGSPLSLECTVEGTSNPNLYWYRQAAGRGLQLLFYSVGIGQISSEVPQNLSASRPQDRQFILSSKKLLLSDSGFYLCAWRSGTGASQNSPLHFGNGTRLTVT.

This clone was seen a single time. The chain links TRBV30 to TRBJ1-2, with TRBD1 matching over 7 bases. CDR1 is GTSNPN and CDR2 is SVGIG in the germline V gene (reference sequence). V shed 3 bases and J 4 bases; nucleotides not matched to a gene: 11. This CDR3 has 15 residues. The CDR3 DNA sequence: TGTGCCTGGAGCCTAGGAGGGGGCTCATCCTATGGCTACACCTTC. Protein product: CAWSLGGGSSYGYTF.

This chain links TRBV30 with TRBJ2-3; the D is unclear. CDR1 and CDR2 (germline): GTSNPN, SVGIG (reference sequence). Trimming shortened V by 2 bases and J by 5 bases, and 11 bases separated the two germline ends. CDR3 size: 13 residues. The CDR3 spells CAWSTRQVDTQYF. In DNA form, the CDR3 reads TGTGCCTGGAGTACCCGGCAGGTAGATACGCAGTATTTT. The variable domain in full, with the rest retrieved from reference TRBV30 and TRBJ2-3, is SQTIHQWPATLVQPVGSPLSLECTVEGTSNPNLYWYRQAAGRGLQLLFYSVGIGQISSEVPQNLSASRPQDRQFILSSKKLLLSDSGFYLCAWSTRQVDTQYFGPGTRLTVL.

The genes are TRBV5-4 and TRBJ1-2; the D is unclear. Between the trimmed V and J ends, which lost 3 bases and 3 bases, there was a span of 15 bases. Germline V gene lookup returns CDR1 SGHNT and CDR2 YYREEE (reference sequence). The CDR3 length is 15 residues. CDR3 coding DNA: TGTGCCAGCAGCTCGGAACCATCAACTTACTATGGCTACACCTTC. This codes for CASSSEPSTYYGYTF.

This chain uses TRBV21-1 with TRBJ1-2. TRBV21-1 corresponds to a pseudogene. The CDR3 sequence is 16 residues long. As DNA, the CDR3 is TGTGCCAGCAGGGAGGCACTAGCTACAAAGACCTATGGCTACACCTTC. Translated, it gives CASREALATKTYGYTF.

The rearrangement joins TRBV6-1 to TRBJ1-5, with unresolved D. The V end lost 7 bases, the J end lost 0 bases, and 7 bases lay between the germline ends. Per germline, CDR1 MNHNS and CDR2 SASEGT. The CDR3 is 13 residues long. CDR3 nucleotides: TGTGCCAGCACCATCCATAGCAATCAGCCCCAGCATTTT. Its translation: CASTIHSNQPQHF.

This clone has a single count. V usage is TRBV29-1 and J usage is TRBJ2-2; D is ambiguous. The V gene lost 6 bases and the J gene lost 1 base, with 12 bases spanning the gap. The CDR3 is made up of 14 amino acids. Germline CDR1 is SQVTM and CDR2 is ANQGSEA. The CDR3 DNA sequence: TGCAGCGTGCAGGCCCGAGGGAACACCGGGGAGCTGTTTTTT. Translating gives CSVQARGNTGELFF.